This T cell receptor (beta chain) derives from a study of somatic mutations in cytotoxic T cells in rheumatoid arthritis. CDR1 is MDHEN, CDR2 SYDVKM, per germline. The CDR3 sequence is 13 residues long. Trimming took 1 base from V and 4 from J, leaving 7 bases between them. Using immunoSEQ multiplex PCR, the repertoire was profiled, and TCRdb retains in-frame clones only, with some absent. The top ten hold about 3.2% of the sample, which has approximately 33,000 clones, approximately 80% seen once. The source material was CD8+ T cells sorted from blood. The genes are TRBV28 and TRBJ1-1, with TRBD1 as a possible D gene (5 bases). This receptor was obtained from a man aged 35-49 years in good health. CDR3 amino acids: CASSLSGGTEAFF. The CDR3 DNA follows: TGTGCCAGCAGTTTATCCGGGGGCACTGAAGCTTTCTTT.